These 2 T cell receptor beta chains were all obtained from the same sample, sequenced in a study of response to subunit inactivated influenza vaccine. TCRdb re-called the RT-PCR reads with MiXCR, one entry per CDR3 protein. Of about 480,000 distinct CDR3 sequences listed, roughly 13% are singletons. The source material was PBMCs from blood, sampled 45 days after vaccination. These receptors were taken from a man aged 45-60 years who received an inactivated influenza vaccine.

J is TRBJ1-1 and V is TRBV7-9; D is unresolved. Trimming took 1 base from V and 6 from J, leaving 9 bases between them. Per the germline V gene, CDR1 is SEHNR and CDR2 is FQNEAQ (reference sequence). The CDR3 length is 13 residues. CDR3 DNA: TGTGCCAGCAGCTTAGGTCCCGGGGCTGAAGCTTTCTTT. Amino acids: CASSLGPGAEAFF.

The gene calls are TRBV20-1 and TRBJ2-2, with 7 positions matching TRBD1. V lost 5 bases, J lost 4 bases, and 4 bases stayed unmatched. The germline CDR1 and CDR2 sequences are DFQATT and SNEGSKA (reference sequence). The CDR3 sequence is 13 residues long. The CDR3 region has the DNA TGCAGTGCTCCACAGGGGACCACCGGGGAGCTGTTTTTT. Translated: CSAPQGTTGELFF.